In its sample, the clone carrying this T cell receptor (beta chain) was seen a few times. What it binds is unknown. Germline-derived CDR1 and CDR2 are SGHTA and FQGNSA. The CDR3 spans 16 residues. Trimming at V came to 10 bases and at J to 4 bases, leaving 14 bases not matched to a gene. The entry originates in a study of beta chain features in type 1 diabetes. General study points: Still unanswered here is whether HLA type influences TCRB rearrangement. The VDJ junctions of type 1 diabetes patients carried fewer insertions and more deletions. Highly expressing activated T cells could be over-counted with a cDNA template. All four CD4+ subsets of Type 1 diabetes patients contained TCRB CDR3s that were moderately but significantly shorter. PCR could preferentially amplify shorter templates, alike in patients and controls.

Sequenced material consisted of expressed TCRB transcripts (all of the isolated RNA was reverse transcribed). Assay: immunoSEQ multiplex PCR; the TCRdb copy retains only in-frame clones and omits some. There are 500,000 to 650,000 clones in the sample; around 12% occur only once, and more than 0.095% lies in the top ten. The TCR was taken from a man aged 25 to 45 with type 1 diabetes. What was sequenced was naive CD4+ T cells from blood. This sequence joins TRBV7-2 and TRBJ2-1; 9 nucleotides align to TRBD2. The CDR3 DNA reads as TGTGCCACCCTCGACTCTGGCGGGGGGGCGTACAATGAGCAGTTCTTC. Protein sequence: CATLDSGGGAYNEQFF.